These 21 T cell receptor beta chains were sequenced from one sample in a study of blood T cell repertoires in COVID-19. Generated by immunoSEQ multiplex PCR, the TCRdb table keeps only in-frame clones and is missing some. The repertoire holds about 5,900 clones, with under 90% as singletons. Source material: peripheral blood. The receptors stem from a man aged 55 to 70 with acute or convalescent COVID-19.

A single count supports this clone. This chain links TRBV14 with TRBJ2-1; D is undetermined. This CDR3 is 15 amino acids long. V was cut by 1 base and J by 8 bases, with 15 bases left in between. Germline V gene data show CDR1 as SGHDN and CDR2 as FVKESK. The CDR3 DNA reads as TGTGCCAGCAGCCAAGGTGTCCTCTCTCGGGATGAGCAGTTCTTC. Translated: CASSQGVLSRDEQFF. The full variable domain, with the rest looked up from reference TRBV14 and TRBJ2-1, is EAGVTQFPSHSVIEKGQTVTLRCDPISGHDNLYWYRRVMGKEIKFLLHFVKESKQDESGMPNNRFLAERTGGTYSTLKVQPAELEDSGVYFCASSQGVLSRDEQFFGPGTRLTVL.

The chain carries TRBV25-1 and TRBJ1-2, with D unclear. Germline V gene sequence: CDR1 MGHDK, CDR2 SYGVNS. Deletions cut 0 bases from V and 6 bases from J, with 11 bases between. The CDR3 is 14 amino acids. In DNA, the CDR3 is TGTGCCAGCAGTGAATATACTGTTCTGGATGGCTACACCTTC. As protein: CASSEYTVLDGYTF.

The rearrangement joins TRBV5-6 to TRBJ1-2, with D perhaps TRBD1 (5 bases). There are 14 residues in the CDR3. The germline CDR1 and CDR2 sequences are SGHDT and YYEEEE. The V end lost 4 bases, the J end lost 7 bases, and 17 bases lay between the germline ends. This CDR3 is CASSGGTEDLGYTF. CDR3 DNA sequence: TGTGCCAGCAGCGGCGGGACGGAAGACCTTGGCTACACCTTC.

The count of this clone is one. The chain employs TRBV27 and TRBJ2-6; D call uncertain. Germline V gene sequence: CDR1 MNHEY, CDR2 SMNVEV (reference sequence). V was shortened by 5 bases and J by 0 bases, with 5 bases between the two germline ends. This CDR3 has 14 amino acids. CDR3 amino acids: CASSASSGANVLTF. CDR3 in DNA: TGTGCCAGCAGTGCTAGCTCTGGGGCCAACGTCCTGACTTTC.

This chain joins TRBV11-2 and TRBJ1-1; D remains ambiguous. This CDR3 has 15 residues. Trimming pared 2 bases from V and 3 bases from J, leaving 13 bases between. Germline V CDR1 and CDR2: SGHAT, FQNNGV. The CDR3 is CASSLWHKADTEAFF. As DNA, the CDR3 is TGTGCCAGCAGCTTATGGCATAAGGCGGACACTGAAGCTTTCTTT. Based on the CDR3 plus reference TRBV11-2 and TRBJ1-1, the full variable domain is EAGVAQSPRYKIIEKRQSVAFWCNPISGHATLYWYQQILGQGPKLLIQFQNNGVVDDSQLPKDRFSAERLKGVDSTLKIQPAKLEDSAVYLCASSLWHKADTEAFFGQGTRLTVV.

The V gene is TRBV11-2, the J gene TRBJ2-7; 9 bases are a match to TRBD2. V lost 0 bases and J lost 5; bases outside the gene matches: 11. Per germline, CDR1 SGHAT and CDR2 FQNNGV. The CDR3 is 17 amino acids. This CDR3 is CASSLENAGGPFHEQYF. The CDR3 DNA reads TGTGCCAGCAGCTTAGAGAACGCGGGAGGGCCTTTCCACGAGCAGTACTTC.

The chain recombines TRBV9 with TRBJ2-1, with 10 bases fitting TRBD2. The CDR3 is 17 amino acids. The V segment lost 2 bases and the J segment 2 bases; nucleotides outside the gene matches: 7. The V gene's germline CDR1 is SGDLS and CDR2 YYNGEE. This CDR3 is CASSVTASGGTYNEQFF. The CDR3 DNA reads TGTGCCAGCAGCGTTACCGCTAGCGGGGGCACCTACAATGAGCAGTTCTTC. Together with reference TRBV9 and TRBJ2-1, the CDR3 gives the full variable domain: DSGVTQTPKHLITATGQRVTLRCSPRSGDLSVYWYQQSLDQGLQFLIQYYNGEERAKGNILERFSAQQFPDLHSELNLSSLELGDSALYFCASSVTASGGTYNEQFFGPGTRLTVL.

V is TRBV4-3 and J is TRBJ2-1, with 11 bases matching TRBD2. Trimming took 0 bases from V and 5 from J; bases not matched to a gene: 3. Germline values: CDR1 LGHNA, CDR2 YSLEER. The CDR3 totals 16 residues. CDR3 sequence (DNA): TGCGCCAGCAGCCAAGACCTAGCGGGGGGAAACAATGAGCAGTTCTTC. Encoded protein: CASSQDLAGGNNEQFF.

This rearrangement joins TRBV19 to TRBJ2-2, with TRBD2 identical over 8 bases. Germline CDR1 reads LNHDA; CDR2 reads SQIVND (reference sequence). This CDR3 has 14 residues. V lost 10 bases and J lost 6; bases outside the gene matches: 10. CDR3 bases: TGTGCCACCGCGGGACTAGTATTGGCCGGGGAGCTGTTTTTT. This encodes CATAGLVLAGELFF.

The chain carries TRBV7-9 and TRBJ2-1; 7 bases are a match to TRBD2. Trimming removed 5 bases from V and 0 bases from J; junction bases left unmatched: 10. CDR1 is SEHNR and CDR2 is FQNEAQ in the germline V gene (reference sequence). The CDR3 has 17 amino acids. As DNA, the CDR3 is TGTGCCAGCAGCCTTTCTAGCGGCCCATCCTCCTACAATGAGCAGTTCTTC. Its translation: CASSLSSGPSSYNEQFF.

This chain uses TRBV5-5 with TRBJ2-1; 9 nucleotides line up with TRBD2. Germline V gives CDR1 SGHKS, CDR2 YYEKEE (reference sequence). Unmatched junction bases numbered 11, after V lost 4 bases and J lost 6 bases. The CDR3 covers 16 residues. CDR3: CASSPGASGRINEQFF. As DNA, the CDR3 is TGTGCCAGCAGCCCCGGTGCGAGCGGGAGGATCAATGAGCAGTTCTTC.

The J gene is TRBJ1-4, the V gene TRBV7-2; 8 bases align to TRBD1. J gave up 3 bases and V 3 bases, and 6 bases lay outside the gene matches. The CDR3 is 16 residues long. Germline CDR1 SGHTA, CDR2 FQGNSA. The CDR3 sequence: CASSLGQAYANEKLFF. CDR3 DNA: TGTGCCAGCAGCTTGGGACAGGCCTACGCTAATGAAAAACTGTTTTTT.

The genes are TRBV3-1 (or the pseudogene TRBV3-2) and TRBJ2-1; 11 bases agree with TRBD2. CDR3 length: 14 residues. Per the germline V gene, CDR1 is LGHDT and CDR2 is YNNKEL (reference sequence). The V segment lost 5 bases and the J segment 12 bases; nucleotides outside the gene matches: 9. The CDR3 region is CASSSSGLAVGQFF. The CDR3, as DNA: TGTGCCAGCAGCTCATCGGGACTAGCGGTGGGGCAGTTCTTC.

The V call is TRBV2, the J call TRBJ1-6; 7 bases are shared with TRBD1. This CDR3 is built from 14 residues. V shed 2 bases and J 6 bases; nucleotides not matched to a gene: 1. Germline assignment: CDR1 SNHLY and CDR2 FYNNEI. This chain's CDR3 is CASSERDSNSPLHF. In nucleotides, the CDR3 is TGTGCCAGCAGTGAAAGGGACAGTAATTCACCCCTCCACTTT.

This clone was counted once. The J gene is TRBJ1-2, the V gene TRBV5-4; D call uncertain. The CDR3 consists of 13 residues. CDR1 is SGHNT, CDR2 YYREEE, per germline (reference sequence). V was pared by 4 bases and J by 4 bases, with 11 bases between. The CDR3 is CASSPMSGYGYTF. CDR3 DNA sequence: TGTGCCAGCAGCCCTATGAGCGGCTATGGCTACACCTTC.

There are a few counts of this clone. V is TRBV2 and J is TRBJ1-1; 7 nucleotides line up with TRBD1. The CDR3 extends over 13 amino acids. Germline V gene data show CDR1 as SNHLY and CDR2 as FYNNEI. Trimming cost V 6 bases and J 10 bases; bases outside gene matches: 11. In nucleotides, the CDR3 is TGTGCCAGCAGGTGGACAGGAGCTTTTGCAGCTTTCTTT. Protein: CASRWTGAFAAFF.

The rearrangement uses TRBV21-1 and TRBJ2-3; TRBD2 was called by the table and not checked on the DNA. TRBV21-1 is assigned pseudogene status. This CDR3 has 15 residues. CDR3 DNA sequence: TGTGCCTTCCCGGGGCCAGCGGGAGTAATAGATACGCAGTATTTT. The encoded protein is CAFPGPAGVIDTQYF.

V is TRBV5-6 and J is TRBJ1-2, with D hard to call. Germline assignment: CDR1 SGHDT and CDR2 YYEEEE. There are 15 residues in the CDR3. With 4 bases removed from V and 8 bases from J, the gap between germline ends came to 21 bases. In nucleotides, the CDR3 is TGTGCCAGCAGCCACCGGGAAAAAGGTCGGTTGGGCTACACCTTC. Amino acid sequence: CASSHREKGRLGYTF. The entire variable domain, with the rest obtained from reference TRBV5-6 and TRBJ1-2, is as follows: DAGVTQSPTHLIKTRGQQVTLRCSPKSGHDTVSWYQQALGQGPQFIFQYYEEEERQRGNFPDRFSGHQFPNYSSELNVNALLLGDSALYLCASSHREKGRLGYTFGSGTRLTVV.

The chain combines TRBV19 with TRBJ2-2, with D tentatively TRBD1 (6 bases). The CDR3 is 14 residues long. Per germline, CDR1 LNHDA and CDR2 SQIVND (reference sequence). V lost 6 bases, J lost 0 bases, and 8 bases lay in between. CDR3 sequence: CASRGHTNTGELFF. The CDR3 nucleotides are TGTGCCAGTAGGGGACACACGAACACCGGGGAGCTGTTTTTT. Combining the CDR3 with reference TRBV19 and TRBJ2-2 gives the whole variable domain DGGITQSPKYLFRKEGQNVTLSCEQNLNHDAMYWYRQDPGQGLRLIYYSQIVNDFQKGDIAEGYSVSREKKESFPLTVTSAQKNPTAFYLCASRGHTNTGELFFGEGSRLTVL.

The chain recombines TRBV3-1 (or the pseudogene TRBV3-2) with TRBJ2-2, with D maybe TRBD1 (5 bases). This CDR3 is built from 14 residues. Trimming pared 1 base from V and 7 bases from J, leaving 10 bases between. Germline V gene lookup returns CDR1 LGHDT and CDR2 YNNKEL (reference sequence). The CDR3 DNA reads as TGTGCCAGCAGCCAAGGCAGGGATAACGGGGAGCTGTTTTTT. Translation: CASSQGRDNGELFF.

The V gene is TRBV5-4, the J gene TRBJ2-4, with a possible D match to TRBD2 (7 bases). In germline, CDR1 is SGHNT, CDR2 YYREEE (reference sequence). The V gene lost 4 bases and the J gene lost 8 bases, with 19 bases spanning the gap. The CDR3 runs 15 residues. In DNA form, the CDR3 reads TGTGCCAGCAGCCCACCTGGGAGGGGGGCGGACATTCAGTACTTC. Translated, it gives CASSPPGRGADIQYF.